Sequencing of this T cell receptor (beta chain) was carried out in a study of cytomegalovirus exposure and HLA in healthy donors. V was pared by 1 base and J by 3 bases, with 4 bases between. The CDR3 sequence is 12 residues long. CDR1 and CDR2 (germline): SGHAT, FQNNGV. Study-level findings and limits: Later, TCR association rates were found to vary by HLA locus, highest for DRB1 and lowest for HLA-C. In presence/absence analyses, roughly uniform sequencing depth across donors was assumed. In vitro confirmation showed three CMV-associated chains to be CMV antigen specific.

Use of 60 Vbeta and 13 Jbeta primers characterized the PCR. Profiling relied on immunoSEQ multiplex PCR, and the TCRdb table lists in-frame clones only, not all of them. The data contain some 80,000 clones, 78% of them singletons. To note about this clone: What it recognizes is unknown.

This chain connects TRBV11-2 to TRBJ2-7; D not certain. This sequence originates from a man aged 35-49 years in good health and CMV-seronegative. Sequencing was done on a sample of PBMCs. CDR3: CASSLAHYEQYF. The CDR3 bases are TGTGCCAGCAGCTTAGCCCACTACGAGCAGTACTTC.